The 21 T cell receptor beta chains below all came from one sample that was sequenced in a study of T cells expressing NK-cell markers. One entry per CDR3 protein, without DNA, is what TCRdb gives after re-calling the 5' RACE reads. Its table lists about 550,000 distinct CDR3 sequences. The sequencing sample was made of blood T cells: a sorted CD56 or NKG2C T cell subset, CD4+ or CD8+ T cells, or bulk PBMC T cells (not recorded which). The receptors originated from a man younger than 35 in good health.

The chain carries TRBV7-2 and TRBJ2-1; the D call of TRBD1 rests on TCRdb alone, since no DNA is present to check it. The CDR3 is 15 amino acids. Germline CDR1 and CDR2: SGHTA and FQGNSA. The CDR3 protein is CASSEGQGIYNEQFF.

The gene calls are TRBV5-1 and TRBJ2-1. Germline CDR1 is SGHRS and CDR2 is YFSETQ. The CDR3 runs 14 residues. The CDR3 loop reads CASSGSSSYNEQFF. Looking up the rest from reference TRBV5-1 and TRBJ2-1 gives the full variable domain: KAGVTQTPRYLIKTRGQQVTLSCSPISGHRSVSWYQQTPGQGLQFLFEYFSETQRNKGNFPGRFSGRQFSNSRSEMNVSTLELGDSALYLCASSGSSSYNEQFFGPGTRLTVL.

CDR3 loop: CSAVPGTGTPFAF. This sequence joins TRBV20-1 and TRBJ1-2; no DNA is available, so the TRBD1 call from TCRdb remains unchecked. CDR1 is DFQATT, CDR2 SNEGSKA, per germline (reference sequence). The CDR3 has 13 amino acids.

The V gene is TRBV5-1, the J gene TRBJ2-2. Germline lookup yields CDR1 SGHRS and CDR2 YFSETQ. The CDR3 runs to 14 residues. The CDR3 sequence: CASSFDQATGELFF. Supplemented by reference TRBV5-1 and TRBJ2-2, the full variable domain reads KAGVTQTPRYLIKTRGQQVTLSCSPISGHRSVSWYQQTPGQGLQFLFEYFSETQRNKGNFPGRFSGRQFSNSRSEMNVSTLELGDSALYLCASSFDQATGELFFGEGSRLTVL.

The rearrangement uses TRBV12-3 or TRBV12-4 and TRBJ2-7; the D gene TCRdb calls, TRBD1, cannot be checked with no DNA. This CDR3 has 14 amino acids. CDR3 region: CASSKRPGGYEQYF.

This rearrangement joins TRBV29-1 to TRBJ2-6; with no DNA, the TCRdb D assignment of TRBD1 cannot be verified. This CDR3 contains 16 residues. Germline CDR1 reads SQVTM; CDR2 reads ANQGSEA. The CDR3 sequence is CSVARDRGAGANVLTF.

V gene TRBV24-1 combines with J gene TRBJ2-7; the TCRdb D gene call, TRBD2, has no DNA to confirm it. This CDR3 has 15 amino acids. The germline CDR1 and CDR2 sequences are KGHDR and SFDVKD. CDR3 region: CATSGSGTAPFEQYF.

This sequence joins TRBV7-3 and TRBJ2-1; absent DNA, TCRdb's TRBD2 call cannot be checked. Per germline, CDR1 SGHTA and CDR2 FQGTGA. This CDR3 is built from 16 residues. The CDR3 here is CASSSKGTSGNREQFF.

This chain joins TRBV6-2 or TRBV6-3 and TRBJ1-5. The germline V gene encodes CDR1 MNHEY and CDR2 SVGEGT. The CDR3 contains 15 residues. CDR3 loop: CASSGISYSNQPQHF.

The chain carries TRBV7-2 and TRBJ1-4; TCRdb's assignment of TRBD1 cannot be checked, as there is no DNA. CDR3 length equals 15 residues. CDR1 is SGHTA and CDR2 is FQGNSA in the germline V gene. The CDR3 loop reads CASSFPGGGNEKLFF.

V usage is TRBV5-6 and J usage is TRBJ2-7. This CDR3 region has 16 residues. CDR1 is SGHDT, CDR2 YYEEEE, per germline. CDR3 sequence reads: CASSLAGGRRTYEQYF.

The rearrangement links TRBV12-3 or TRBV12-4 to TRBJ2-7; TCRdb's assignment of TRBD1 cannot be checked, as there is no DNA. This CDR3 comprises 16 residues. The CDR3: CASSSEPGQVTYEQYF.

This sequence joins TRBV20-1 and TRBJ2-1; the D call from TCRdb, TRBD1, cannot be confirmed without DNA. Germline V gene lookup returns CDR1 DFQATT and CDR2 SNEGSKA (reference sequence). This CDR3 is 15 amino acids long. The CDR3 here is CSARGSMGRDNEQFF.

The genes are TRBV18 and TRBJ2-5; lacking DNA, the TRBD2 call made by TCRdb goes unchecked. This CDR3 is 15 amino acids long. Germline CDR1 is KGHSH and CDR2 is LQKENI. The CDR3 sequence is CASSPGGVLRETQYF.

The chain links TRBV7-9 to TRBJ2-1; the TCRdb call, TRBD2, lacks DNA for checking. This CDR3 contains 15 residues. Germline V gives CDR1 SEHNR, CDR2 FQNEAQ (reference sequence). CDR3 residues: CASSLIGGSSYEQFF.

The chain's CDR3 is CASSRTRLDERLNEKLFF. The genes are TRBV6-5 and TRBJ1-4. The germline gives CDR1 MNHEY, CDR2 SVGAGI. The CDR3 has 18 residues.

CDR3 protein: CASSPTRGRSNEQFF. V usage is TRBV11-2 and J usage is TRBJ2-1; TCRdb picks TRBD1, but there is no DNA to check that call. The CDR3 runs 15 residues. The germline CDR1 and CDR2 sequences are SGHAT and FQNNGV.

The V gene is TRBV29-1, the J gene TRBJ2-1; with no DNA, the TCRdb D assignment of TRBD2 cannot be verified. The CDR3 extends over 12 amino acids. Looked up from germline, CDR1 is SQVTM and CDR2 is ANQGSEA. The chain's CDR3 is CSVTSPNNEQFF.

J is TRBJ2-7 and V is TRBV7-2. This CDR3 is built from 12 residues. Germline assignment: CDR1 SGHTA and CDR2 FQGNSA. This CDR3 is CASSFSTYEQYF.

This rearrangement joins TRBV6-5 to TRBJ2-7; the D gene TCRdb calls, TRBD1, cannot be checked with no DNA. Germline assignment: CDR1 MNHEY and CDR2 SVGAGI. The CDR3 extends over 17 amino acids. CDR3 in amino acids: CASSYSSPGQGSYEQYF.

The CDR3 loop is CASSFMTGPVSSYEQYF. This chain links TRBV6-5 with TRBJ2-7; checking the TCRdb D call of TRBD1 is not possible without DNA. The CDR3 is 17 amino acids. Looked up from germline, CDR1 is MNHEY and CDR2 is SVGAGI.